This T cell receptor (beta chain) derives from a study of Ad26.COV2.S vaccination and SARS-CoV-2 variants. The CDR3 consists of 17 residues. Trimming took off 4 bases at V and 5 bases at J, with 21 bases between the two ends. CDR1 and CDR2 from the germline V gene are MNHEY and SVGEGT. Study findings and constraints: Spike-specific TCR breadth in vaccine recipients exceeded that seen in placebo recipients.

Only in-frame clones appear in the TCRdb table, and some are missing; sequencing was by immunoSEQ multiplex PCR. Among approximately 350,000 clones, 83% were seen once, and the ten largest hold around 7%. Treatment here: 15 to 20 received Ad26.COV2.S at low or high dose, single or two shots; 5 received placebo; per-sample allocation not given. Sampling was performed 63 days after the first vaccine or placebo injection. Note on this clone: Antigen unknown.

This clonotype was obtained from a person between 18 and 65 years old who received the Ad26.COV2.S COVID-19 vaccine or a placebo. The sequencing used peripheral blood, collected in a trial of Ad26.COV2.S vaccine versus placebo. The V and J genes are TRBV6-2 or TRBV6-3 and TRBJ1-5; no clear D gene. The CDR3 sequence: CASSFLGSPDLDQPQHF. As DNA, the CDR3 is TGTGCCAGCAGTTTTTTGGGGAGCCCCGACTTAGATCAGCCCCAGCATTTT.